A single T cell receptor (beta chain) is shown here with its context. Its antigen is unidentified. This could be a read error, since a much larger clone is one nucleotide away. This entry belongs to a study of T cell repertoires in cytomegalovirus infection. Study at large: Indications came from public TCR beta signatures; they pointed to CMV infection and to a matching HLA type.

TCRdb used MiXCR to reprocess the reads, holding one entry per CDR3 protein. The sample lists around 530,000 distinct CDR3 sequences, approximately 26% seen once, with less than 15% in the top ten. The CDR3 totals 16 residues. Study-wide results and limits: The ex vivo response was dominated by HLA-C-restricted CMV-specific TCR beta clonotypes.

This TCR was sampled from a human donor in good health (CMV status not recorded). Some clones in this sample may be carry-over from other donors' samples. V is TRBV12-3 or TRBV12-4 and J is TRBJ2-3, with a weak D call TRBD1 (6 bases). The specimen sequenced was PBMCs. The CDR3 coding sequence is TGTGCCAGCAGTCTCCGACAGGCAAGGGGCCCGGATACGCGGTATTTT. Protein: CASSLRQARGPDTRYF.